The 5 T cell receptor beta chains below were found in one sample sequenced in a study of blood T cell repertoires in COVID-19. Libraries were prepared by immunoSEQ multiplex PCR; TCRdb keeps only in-frame clonotypes and omits some of them. Of 350,000 to 400,000 clones in the sample, more than 75% were seen once. Sequencing was done on a sample of PBMCs or T cells enriched from blood (not recorded which). Receptors originate from a woman younger than 45 with acute COVID-19.

The chain is built from TRBV29-1 and TRBJ2-3; a weak D match, TRBD2 (7 bases). Germline V CDR1 and CDR2: SQVTM, ANQGSEA. The CDR3 runs 13 residues. Trimming left V 7 bases short and J 6 bases short, with 17 bases between. The CDR3: CSASPGGGDTQYF. CDR3 nucleotides: TGCAGCGCCAGCCCGGGGGGCGGTGATACGCAGTATTTT.

The chain uses TRBV7-2 and TRBJ2-3, with 7 nucleotides matching TRBD2. Germline lookup yields CDR1 SGHTA and CDR2 FQGNSA. The CDR3 loop spans 16 amino acids. The junction had 8 bases not matched to a gene; V was cut back by 4 bases and J by 1 base. Here the CDR3 reads CASSSVTSWRTDTQYF. The CDR3 DNA is TGTGCCAGCAGCTCGGTGACTAGCTGGCGCACAGATACGCAGTATTTT.

The rearrangement links TRBV5-6 to TRBJ1-5, with a weak D call TRBD1 (6 bases). V was clipped by 4 bases and J by 3 bases, with 14 bases between them. The germline CDR1 and CDR2 sequences are SGHDT and YYEEEE. This CDR3 is 15 amino acids long. CDR3 nucleotide sequence: TGTGCCAGCAGCCCCCAGGGGCATGCCAATCAGCCCCAGCATTTT. This encodes CASSPQGHANQPQHF.

The chain couples TRBV2 to TRBJ2-7, with 8 bases that match TRBD1. The CDR3 runs 15 residues. The ends lost 4 bases at V and 0 bases at J; junction bases unmatched: 5. Germline-derived CDR1 and CDR2 are SNHLY and FYNNEI. DNA of the CDR3: TGTGCCAGCAGTGGACAGGGGCCTTCCTCCTACGAGCAGTACTTC. Residues: CASSGQGPSSYEQYF.

The chain couples TRBV7-9 to TRBJ1-2, with D possibly TRBD1 on 5 matching bases. With 2 bases removed from V and 0 bases from J, the gap between germline ends came to 7 bases. The CDR3 is 14 amino acids. Germline lookup yields CDR1 SEHNR and CDR2 FQNEAQ (reference sequence). CDR3 sequence reads: CASSLSGANYGYTF. Written as DNA, the CDR3 is TGTGCCAGCAGCTTATCGGGGGCTAACTATGGCTACACCTTC.